A single sample is the source of the 21 T cell receptor beta chains below, sequenced in a study of radiation and T cells in renal cell carcinoma. Specified time point: baseline pretreatment blood. Specified treatment: 15 Gy SBRT to primary tumor, nephrectomy 4 weeks later. The method was immunoSEQ multiplex PCR; TCRdb's version includes in-frame clones alone and lacks a portion of them. The profile covers tens of thousands of clones, with 82% appearing a single time and roughly 7% taken by the ten largest. Sequences were derived from blood, sampled from a patient whose treatment included radiotherapy and nephrectomy. These receptors were collected from a man aged 55-75 years with renal cell carcinoma.

The rearrangement uses TRBV5-1 and TRBJ1-3; weak D call: TRBD1 (6 bases). The CDR3 totals 16 residues. V shed 5 bases and J shed 4 bases, with 19 bases lying between them. Germline V CDR1 and CDR2: SGHRS, YFSETQ. The CDR3 DNA reads as TGCGCCAGCAGTTTTTTCGTCGGACAGCCGGGAAACACCATATATTTT. Translation: CASSFFVGQPGNTIYF.

This chain uses TRBV6-4 with TRBJ2-2; tentatively, D is TRBD2 (5 bases). The germline gives CDR1 MRHNA, CDR2 SNTAGT. The CDR3 extends over 15 amino acids. Deletions cut 2 bases from V and 0 bases from J, with 7 bases between. The chain's CDR3 is CASSDGLTNTGELFF. In DNA, the CDR3 is TGTGCCAGCAGTGACGGACTGACGAACACCGGGGAGCTGTTTTTT.

The chain carries TRBV13 and TRBJ2-1; 7 nucleotides align to TRBD1. CDR1 and CDR2 (germline): PRHDT, FYEKMQ (reference sequence). The V segment lost 2 bases and the J segment 7 bases; nucleotides outside the gene matches: 2. This CDR3 is built from 13 residues. CDR3 coding DNA: TGTGCCAGCAGCTTAAGGGGACAGAATGAGCAGTTCTTC. This sequence encodes CASSLRGQNEQFF.

V usage is TRBV27 and J usage is TRBJ1-1; unclear D gene. Germline CDR1 reads MNHEY; CDR2 reads SMNVEV (reference sequence). The CDR3 extends over 15 amino acids. V gave up 4 bases and J gave up 1 base, with 13 bases separating them. This CDR3 is CASSSGPSANTEAFF. CDR3 bases: TGTGCCAGCAGTTCTGGCCCCTCGGCGAACACTGAAGCTTTCTTT.

V and J are TRBV7-9 and TRBJ1-1; no reliable D call. The germline CDR1 and CDR2 sequences are SEHNR and FQNEAQ (reference sequence). This CDR3 is 14 amino acids long. The ends were cut back, 5 bases at V and 5 bases at J, with 15 bases in the middle. DNA for the CDR3: TGTGCCAGCAGCCCGGATACCCTGAGGACTGAAGCTTTCTTT. This sequence encodes CASSPDTLRTEAFF.

V usage is TRBV30 and J usage is TRBJ1-2, with 7 bases fitting TRBD1. Looked up from germline, CDR1 is GTSNPN and CDR2 is SVGIG (reference sequence). V was clipped by 1 base and J by 7 bases; unmatched bases: 9. This CDR3 is built from 14 residues. In nucleotides, the CDR3 is TGTGCCTGGAGTGACCGTCAGGGGGTGGGTGGCTACACCTTC. Its protein is CAWSDRQGVGGYTF. Full variable domain (remainder filled in from reference TRBV30 and TRBJ1-2): SQTIHQWPATLVQPVGSPLSLECTVEGTSNPNLYWYRQAAGRGLQLLFYSVGIGQISSEVPQNLSASRPQDRQFILSSKKLLLSDSGFYLCAWSDRQGVGGYTFGSGTRLTVV.

The chain carries TRBV27 and TRBJ2-5, with TRBD1 matching over 8 bases. The V and J ends lost 5 bases and 5 bases, in that order; junction bases with no gene match: 10. The CDR3 extends over 15 amino acids. Germline CDR1 and CDR2: MNHEY and SMNVEV (reference sequence). The CDR3 nucleotides read TGTGCCAGCAGTGACACGCAGGGGGCACGGGAGACCCAGTACTTC. As protein: CASSDTQGARETQYF.

The J gene is TRBJ2-2, the V gene TRBV5-1; 8 bases line up with TRBD1. V gave up 4 bases and J gave up 4 bases; unmatched junction bases: 6. The CDR3 consists of 15 residues. Germline-derived CDR1 and CDR2 are SGHRS and YFSETQ. The CDR3 protein is CASSPVTGGTGELFF. CDR3 DNA: TGCGCCAGCAGCCCGGTAACAGGGGGCACCGGGGAGCTGTTTTTT.

This clone showed up just once. The gene calls are TRBV5-1 and TRBJ2-3; no clear D gene. CDR1 is SGHRS, CDR2 YFSETQ, per germline. V was shortened by 4 bases and J by 4 bases, with 13 bases between the two germline ends. This CDR3 is 14 amino acids long. The CDR3 spells CASSIRLRADTQYF. As DNA, the CDR3 is TGCGCCAGCAGCATCCGCCTTAGGGCAGATACGCAGTATTTT.

CDR3 nucleotides: TGCGCCAGCGGGGAAAAGGACAGGGGAAAAGTTGAAGCTTTCTTT. Its translation is CASGEKDRGKVEAFF. The chain links TRBV10-2 to TRBJ1-1; 9 nucleotides line up with TRBD1. Germline CDR1 reads WSHSY; CDR2 reads SAAADI. The CDR3 consists of 15 residues. V was pared by 8 bases and J by 7 bases, with 14 bases of the junction left unmatched.

V is TRBV4-3 and J is TRBJ1-3; D is undetermined. CDR1 is LGHNA, CDR2 YSLEER, per germline. CDR3 length: 15 residues. V lost 4 bases and J 0 bases, leaving 10 bases between the germline ends. Written as DNA, the CDR3 is TGCGCCAGCAGCCCCCGATTAATCTCTGGAAACACCATATATTTT. It encodes CASSPRLISGNTIYF.

The chain couples TRBV19 to TRBJ1-1; D might be TRBD1 (5 bases). Trimming removed 4 bases from V and 10 bases from J, with 16 bases in between. Germline V lookup: CDR1 LNHDA, CDR2 SQIVND (reference sequence). This CDR3 region has 13 residues. For the CDR3, the DNA is TGTGCCAGTAGTACACCCGGGACCAATGCAGCTTTCTTT. Protein sequence: CASSTPGTNAAFF.

The rearrangement joins TRBV29-1 to TRBJ1-3; no definite D call. This CDR3 comprises 13 residues. Trimming pared 0 bases from V and 2 bases from J, leaving 5 bases between. Germline V gene sequence: CDR1 SQVTM, CDR2 ANQGSEA. CDR3 DNA sequence: TGCAGCGTTGAAGAAGTAACTGGAAACACCATATATTTT. This encodes CSVEEVTGNTIYF.

This clone is termed medium-sized. The V call is TRBV10-1, the J call TRBJ2-3, with 7 bases matching TRBD2. Germline values: CDR1 WNHNN, CDR2 SYGVQD (reference sequence). J gave up 1 base and V 6 bases, and 4 bases lay outside the gene matches. The CDR3 has 14 amino acids. The CDR3 bases are TGCGCCAGCAGCGAAGGACTAGGCACAGATACGCAGTATTTT. Its protein product is CASSEGLGTDTQYF.

This clone was found once. This chain joins TRBV18 and TRBJ2-1; no clear D gene. Looked up from germline, CDR1 is KGHSH and CDR2 is LQKENI. V dropped 3 bases and J dropped 7 bases, with 13 bases sitting between them. The CDR3 spans 14 residues. CDR3 sequence: CASSPLGRGNEQFF. The DNA of the CDR3 is TGTGCCAGCTCACCCCTGGGCCGTGGTAATGAGCAGTTCTTC.

This chain uses TRBV11-2 with TRBJ2-2; D is possibly TRBD1 or TRBD2 (5 bases each). The germline V gene encodes CDR1 SGHAT and CDR2 FQNNGV. V was trimmed by 5 bases and J by 0 bases, leaving 19 bases between them. The CDR3 loop spans 18 amino acids. CDR3 bases: TGTGCCAGCAGCCACCCGTTGGGACCTCATACGAACACCGGGGAGCTGTTTTTT. This gives the protein CASSHPLGPHTNTGELFF.

The gene calls are TRBV6-5 and TRBJ1-3, with D maybe TRBD1 (5 bases). The germline V gene encodes CDR1 MNHEY and CDR2 SVGAGI. CDR3 length: 16 residues. Trimming shortened V by 0 bases and J by 2 bases, and 11 bases separated the two germline ends. For the CDR3, the DNA is TGTGCCAGCAGTTACTCGCTGCGGGGCACTGGAAACACCATATATTTT. This encodes CASSYSLRGTGNTIYF.

This sequence joins TRBV5-5 and TRBJ1-5; 7 bases align to TRBD1. The CDR3 length is 19 residues. The V segment lost 0 bases and the J segment 0 bases; nucleotides outside the gene matches: 12. Germline V gene lookup returns CDR1 SGHKS and CDR2 YYEKEE (reference sequence). CDR3 sequence: CASSLGGQLSLHSNQPQHF. CDR3 nucleotide sequence: TGTGCCAGCAGCTTGGGGGGACAGTTAAGCCTCCATAGCAATCAGCCCCAGCATTTT.

The chain links TRBV27 to TRBJ2-7; 8 bases align to TRBD1. The CDR3 loop spans 14 amino acids. Losses at the gene ends were 5 bases for V and 1 base for J; bases not matched to a gene: 4. CDR1 MNHEY and CDR2 SMNVEV come from the germline V gene (reference sequence). Here the CDR3 DNA reads TGTGCCAGCAGTAGGGGACAGGCTTCCTACGAGCAGTACTTC. Encoded protein: CASSRGQASYEQYF.

The V gene is TRBV4-1, the J gene TRBJ2-7; D not certain. The germline V gene encodes CDR1 MGHRA and CDR2 YSYEKL. V lost 4 bases, J lost 3 bases, and 10 bases lay in between. CDR3 length: 13 residues. The chain's CDR3 is CASSRVSNYEQYF. CDR3 sequence (DNA): TGCGCCAGCAGCCGAGTTTCCAACTACGAGCAGTACTTC.

The chain employs TRBV4-3 and TRBJ2-2; D remains unclear. Germline CDR1 is LGHNA and CDR2 is YSLEER. This CDR3 spans 14 amino acids. V was trimmed by 6 bases and J by 6 bases, leaving 14 bases between them. DNA of the CDR3: TGCGCCAGCAGTCGAGGTCAACGGGCCGGGGAGCTGTTTTTT. Amino acids: CASSRGQRAGELFF.